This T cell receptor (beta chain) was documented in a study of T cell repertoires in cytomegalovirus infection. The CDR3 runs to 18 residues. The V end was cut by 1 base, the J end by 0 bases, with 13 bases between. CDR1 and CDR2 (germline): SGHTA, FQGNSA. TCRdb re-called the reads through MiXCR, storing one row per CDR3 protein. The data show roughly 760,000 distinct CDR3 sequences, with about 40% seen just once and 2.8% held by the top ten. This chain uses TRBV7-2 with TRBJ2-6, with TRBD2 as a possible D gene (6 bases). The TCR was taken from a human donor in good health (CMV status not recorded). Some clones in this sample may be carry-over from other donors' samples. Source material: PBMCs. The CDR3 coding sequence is TGTGCCAGCAGCTTAGATTCTGGCGGGAACTCTGGGGCCAACGTCCTGACTTTC. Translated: CASSLDSGGNSGANVLTF.